The 10 T cell receptor beta chains below come from one sample, sequenced in a study of T cells in Graves' hyperthyroidism and ophthalmopathy. RNA transcripts gave rise to amplified TCR beta CDR3 regions. HTBI primers were employed in a first-round RT-PCR of the TCR CDR3. TCRdb called the multiplex PCR reads again in MiXCR, with one record for every CDR3 protein. The sample lists 300,000 to 450,000 distinct CDR3 sequences; approximately 18% were seen once. Sequenced input: blood. The receptors were gathered from a woman aged 25 to 45 with Graves' hyperthyroidism that later progressed to Graves' ophthalmopathy.

There are many counts of this clonotype. The J gene is TRBJ2-1, the V gene TRBV20-1; 11 bases fit TRBD2. The germline V gene has CDR1 DFQATT and CDR2 SNEGSKA (reference sequence). The J segment lost 9 bases and the V segment lost 0 bases, leaving 10 bases of the junction unmatched. The CDR3 has 16 residues. The CDR3 sequence: CSARDQKLAGASEQFF. The CDR3 DNA reads TGCAGTGCTAGAGATCAGAAACTAGCGGGAGCTAGTGAGCAGTTCTTC.

At least ten counts were recorded for this clonotype. The CDR3 is CASSSRDNYNEQFF. The CDR3 nucleotides read TGTGCCAGCAGCTCGCGGGACAACTACAATGAGCAGTTCTTC. This chain links TRBV7-6 with TRBJ2-1, with D perhaps given as TRBD1 or TRBD2 (6 bases each). V was trimmed by 4 bases and J by 3 bases, leaving 10 bases between them. Germline lookup yields CDR1 SGHVS and CDR2 FNYEAQ. CDR3 length: 14 residues.

The table lists this clonotype with many counts. The V gene is TRBV28, the J gene TRBJ1-3; D call uncertain. The CDR3 spans 15 residues. Between the trimmed V and J ends, which lost 3 bases and 5 bases, there was a span of 14 bases. CDR1 is MDHEN, CDR2 SYDVKM, per germline. The CDR3 DNA is TGTGCCAGCAGTTTCCCGGACCTGATACGAAACACCATATATTTT. This translates into CASSFPDLIRNTIYF.

The chain links TRBV5-1 to TRBJ1-5; 7 bases agree with TRBD1. J was trimmed by 3 bases and V by 0 bases; bases with no gene match: 3. The CDR3 spans 15 residues. Germline lookup yields CDR1 SGHRS and CDR2 YFSETQ. The CDR3 nucleotides read TGCGCCAGCAGCTTGGGGGGACAGTTCAATCAGCCCCAGCATTTT. It encodes CASSLGGQFNQPQHF.

This clonotype has ten or more counts. V and J are TRBV5-4 and TRBJ2-2; TRBD1 matches at 8 bases. CDR1 and CDR2 (germline): SGHNT, YYREEE (reference sequence). The ends lost 3 bases at V and 3 bases at J; junction bases unmatched: 7. The CDR3 contains 16 residues. The CDR3 DNA reads TGTGCCAGCAGCTCCGGAGGGACAGGACACACCGGGGAGCTGTTTTTT. Its translation: CASSSGGTGHTGELFF.

This clonotype was seen at least ten times. J is TRBJ2-2 and V is TRBV28, with 7 bases that match TRBD1. V was clipped by 3 bases and J by 5 bases; unmatched bases: 21. The germline gives CDR1 MDHEN, CDR2 SYDVKM. The length of the CDR3 is 20 residues. The CDR3 DNA reads TGTGCCAGCAGTTTCGGCAGGGGGTTGAAGGTCGGGTTAGGAACCGGGGAGCTGTTTTTT. This encodes CASSFGRGLKVGLGTGELFF. The complete variable domain, with remaining parts taken from reference TRBV28 and TRBJ2-2, reads DVKVTQSSRYLVKRTGEKVFLECVQDMDHENMFWYRQDPGLGLRLIYFSYDVKMKEKGDIPEGYSVSREKKERFSLILESASTNQTSMYLCASSFGRGLKVGLGTGELFFGEGSRLTVL.

This clonotype was seen many times. V usage is TRBV7-9 and J usage is TRBJ2-7; D is ambiguous. The V and J ends lost 1 base and 3 bases respectively, with 13 bases between them. The CDR3 is made up of 15 amino acids. In germline, CDR1 is SEHNR, CDR2 FQNEAQ (reference sequence). CDR3 protein: CASSLVGGVGYEQYF. In DNA, the CDR3 is TGTGCCAGCAGCTTAGTGGGTGGCGTCGGCTACGAGCAGTACTTC. Filled out from reference TRBV7-9 and TRBJ2-7, the complete variable domain reads DTGVSQNPRHKITKRGQNVTFRCDPISEHNRLYWYRQTLGQGPEFLTYFQNEAQLEKSRLLSDRFSAERPKGSFSTLEIQRTEQGDSAMYLCASSLVGGVGYEQYFGPGTRLTVT.

The chain carries TRBV20-1 and TRBJ2-7; maybe TRBD2 (5 bases). V was clipped by 6 bases and J by 2 bases, with 14 bases between them. The CDR3 contains 13 residues. Germline V gives CDR1 DFQATT, CDR2 SNEGSKA (reference sequence). For the CDR3, the DNA is TGCAGTGCCCACGGGATAGATACCTACGAGCAGTACTTC. It specifies CSAHGIDTYEQYF.

In this sample, this clonotype turned up a few times. The CDR3 loop reads CASGAGQVYEQYF. The DNA of the CDR3 is TGTGCCAGCGGAGCGGGACAGGTTTACGAGCAGTACTTC. V is TRBV6-1 and J is TRBJ2-7; D is possibly TRBD1 (8 bases). The CDR3 totals 13 residues. Trimming removed 8 bases from V and 4 bases from J, with 15 bases in between. Germline CDR1 reads MNHNS; CDR2 reads SASEGT.

This clonotype was seen a few times. V usage is TRBV2 and J usage is TRBJ2-7, with TRBD1 matching 9 bases. The ends lost 6 bases at V and 4 bases at J; junction bases unmatched: 4. There are 13 residues in the CDR3. Germline CDR1 SNHLY, CDR2 FYNNEI. The CDR3 spells CASRFGTGYEQYF. Written as DNA, the CDR3 is TGTGCCAGCAGATTCGGGACAGGGTACGAGCAGTACTTC.